A selection of T cell receptor beta chains follows, all from one sample in a study of cytomegalovirus exposure and HLA in healthy donors. Clones were sequenced by immunoSEQ multiplex PCR, and TCRdb holds only the in-frame ones, with some missing. The sample has 85,000 to 100,000 clones, around 81% seen once; the top ten hold under 4.5%. The sequenced material came from PBMCs. The receptor set was obtained from a female donor in good health and CMV-seropositive. Each CDR3 is given with its conserved first and last residue. A D gene is named only where the DNA matches it firmly. Only part of the rows carry a size: once, few, many, or a class if the clone is expanded.

j_call | d_call | clone_size | v_call | cdr3_nt | cdr3_aa
TRBJ1-5 | TRBD1 | NA | TRBV7-2 | TGTGCCAGCAGCCCGGGGGACAGGAGCAATCAGCCCCAGCATTTT | CASSPGDRSNQPQHF
TRBJ2-2 | NA | NA | TRBV6-6 | TGTGCCAGCAGTTACTCGACCCGGGGCGGGGAGCTGTTTTTT | CASSYSTRGGELFF
TRBJ2-5 | TRBD1 | NA | TRBV27 | TGTGCCAGCAGTTTCTCCAAGGGGGCAGGAGAGACCCAGTACTTC | CASSFSKGAGETQYF
TRBJ2-1 | NA | NA | TRBV9 | TGTGCCAGCAGCGTAGATTTGGGCCAGCTCCATGAGCAGTTCTTC | CASSVDLGQLHEQFF
TRBJ1-4 | NA | once | TRBV12-2 | TGTGCAAGTCGCTTAGAAGGCGGTCGGGACAGGGGACTGGGAGAAAAACTGTTTTTT | CASRLEGGRDRGLGEKLFF
TRBJ2-3 | TRBD2 | NA | TRBV9 | TGTGCCAGCAGTTTAGCGGGAGGGTTAAATACGCAGTATTTT | CASSLAGGLNTQYF
TRBJ1-2 | TRBD1 | NA | TRBV7-2 | TGTGCCAGCAGCTCAACTGGAACTGCGACAGGGCCTTTCACCTTC | CASSSTGTATGPFTF
TRBJ2-6 | NA | NA | TRBV5-4 | TGTGCCAAGTCCAGCTCTGGGGCCAACGTCCTGACTTTC | CAKSSSGANVLTF
TRBJ2-1 | TRBD2 | NA | TRBV2 | TGTGCCAGCAGTCTAACACAACCCAGCGGGAGCTCCTACAATGAGCAGTTCTTC | CASSLTQPSGSSYNEQFF
TRBJ2-7 | TRBD1 | NA | TRBV5-1 | TGCGCCAGCAGCCCCGGGACAGGGGCCTACGAGCAGTACTTC | CASSPGTGAYEQYF
TRBJ2-4 | TRBD2 | NA | TRBV2 | TGTGCCAGCAGTGAAGATGGGGGAGGGGCGGCCAAAAACATTCAGTACTTC | CASSEDGGGAAKNIQYF
TRBJ1-5 | NA | NA | TRBV27 | TGTGCCAGCAGTTTACGAGGGATGAGCAATCAGCCCCAGCATTTT | CASSLRGMSNQPQHF
TRBJ1-1 | NA | NA | TRBV6-5 | TGTGCCAGCAGTTACCTCGACAGTCAGACTGAAGCTTTCTTT | CASSYLDSQTEAFF
TRBJ2-7 | TRBD1 | NA | TRBV15 | TGTGCCACCAGCTACTTTGGGCAGGGGGCATACGAGCAGTACTTC | CATSYFGQGAYEQYF
TRBJ2-1 | TRBD2 | NA | TRBV5-6 | TGTGCCAGCAGCCCGACCGTGCTGGCGGGAGGGGACAATGAGCAGTTCTTC | CASSPTVLAGGDNEQFF
TRBJ1-2 | NA | NA | TRBV28 | TGTGCCAGCAGTTTAGCACAGGGTCATGGCTACACCTTC | CASSLAQGHGYTF
TRBJ2-1 | TRBD1 | NA | TRBV9 | TGTGCCAGCAGCATGGACAGGGGGACCTACAATGAGCAGTTCTTC | CASSMDRGTYNEQFF
TRBJ2-7 | TRBD2 | NA | TRBV5-5 | TGTGCCAGCAGCTTTTCCAGCGGGGGGGGATACGAGCAGTACTTC | CASSFSSGGGYEQYF
TRBJ1-2 | NA | few | TRBV20-1 | TGCAGTGGGGCAGAGCGGTATGGCTACACCTTC | CSGAERYGYTF
TRBJ1-1 | NA | NA | TRBV19 | TGTGCCAGTAGTATGGTGAGAGGGACTGAAGCTTTCTTT | CASSMVRGTEAFF
TRBJ1-4 | NA | NA | TRBV10-3 | TGTGCCATCAGTGTGGGAGTGGGTGAAAAACTGTTTTTT | CAISVGVGEKLFF
TRBJ1-6 | TRBD1 | NA | TRBV9 | TGTGCCAGCAGCCCTCAGACAGGGGAGTCACCCCTCCACTTT | CASSPQTGESPLHF
TRBJ2-1 | TRBD2 | NA | TRBV10-1 | TGCGCCAGCAGTGGGGGACTAGTCGGCAGTGAGCAGTTCTTC | CASSGGLVGSEQFF
TRBJ1-1 | TRBD1 | NA | TRBV4-2 | TGTGCCAGCAGCCTCCAACAGGGGGCCACTGAAGCTTTCTTT | CASSLQQGATEAFF
TRBJ2-5 | NA | NA | TRBV7-9 | TGTTCCAGCAGCCCCCTTGGAGGGAGGGAGACCCAGTACTTC | CSSSPLGGRETQYF
TRBJ2-1 | TRBD1 | NA | TRBV11-3 | TGTGCCAGCAGCCATCCGCCAGGGACAGGGGGTATCAGGGAGCAGTTCTTC | CASSHPPGTGGIREQFF
TRBJ1-5 | NA | NA | TRBV7-9 | TGTGCCAGCAGCCCCCAGGGACAGCCCCAGCATTTT | CASSPQGQPQHF
TRBJ1-1 | NA | NA | TRBV5-4 | TGTGCCAGCAGCTTGTCCCAGAACACTGAAGCTTTCTTT | CASSLSQNTEAFF
TRBJ1-1 | NA | NA | TRBV2 | TGTGCCAGCAGTGAAAGTGCAGGCCTCGCTGAAGCTTTCTTT | CASSESAGLAEAFF
TRBJ2-2 | NA | NA | TRBV4-1 | TGCGCCAGCACCCAAGTCAGGGGGACTAACACCGGGGAGCTGTTTTTT | CASTQVRGTNTGELFF
TRBJ2-7 | TRBD2 | NA | TRBV19 | TGTGCCAGTAAAAAGAGTAGCGGGAGACTCCCTCCCAACGAGCAGTACTTC | CASKKSSGRLPPNEQYF
TRBJ1-1 | NA | once | TRBV29-1 | TGCAGCTTTGGTTTTGGGGGGGTGGACACTGAAGCTTTCTTT | CSFGFGGVDTEAFF
TRBJ2-5 | TRBD1 | NA | TRBV11-2 | TGTGCCAGCAGCTCGGTGTGGGACAGCCAAGAGACCCAGTACTTC | CASSSVWDSQETQYF
TRBJ1-5 | NA | NA | TRBV28 | TGTGCCAGCAGCTTCGGAGGCATGAGTCAGCCCCAGCATTTT | CASSFGGMSQPQHF
TRBJ1-2 | NA | NA | TRBV5-1 | TGCGCCAGCAGCCTGGACCCCTACTCCTATGGCTACACCTTC | CASSLDPYSYGYTF
TRBJ1-1 | TRBD1 | NA | TRBV6-1 | TGTGCCAGCAGGGCCTGGGACAGATCAGCTTTCTTT | CASRAWDRSAFF
TRBJ1-4 | NA | NA | TRBV4-2 | TGTGCCAGCAGCCAAGAGGTCCAGCAGGGGAAACTGTTTTTT | CASSQEVQQGKLFF
TRBJ1-1 | NA | NA | TRBV19 | TGTGCCAGTAGTCCCCCCGGAGGCGCTGAAGCTTTCTTT | CASSPPGGAEAFF
TRBJ1-1 | NA | NA | TRBV28 | TGTGCCAGCAGTTTCATTAGGGACTTGGATGCTTTCTTT | CASSFIRDLDAFF
TRBJ2-7 | TRBD2 | NA | TRBV6-1 | TGTGCCAGCAGTGAATTTAGCGGGAGCTCCTACGAGCAGTACTTC | CASSEFSGSSYEQYF
TRBJ2-7 | TRBD1 | NA | TRBV7-6 | TGTGCCAGCAGCCGAACTCCGGGACAGGGTTCCTACGAGCAGTACTTC | CASSRTPGQGSYEQYF